Following are 12 T cell receptor beta chains from one sample sequenced in a study of T-cell reconstitution after alpha-beta-depleted transplantation in children. Unique molecular identifiers were incorporated when the TCRbeta library was constructed. One entry per CDR3 protein results from TCRdb running MiXCR on the PCR reads. The sample has 530,000 or so distinct CDR3 sequences, around 27% seen once; the top ten hold 35% to 40%. This specimen consisted of PBMCs, obtained before TCRalphabeta/CD19-depleted stem cell transplant. These receptors were obtained from a boy younger than two with Wiskott-Aldrich syndrome, due to receive a stem cell transplant.

This clonotype was counted only a few times. V usage is TRBV3-1 and J usage is TRBJ2-7, with D perhaps matching TRBD1 (6 bases). Germline CDR1 and CDR2: LGHDT and YNNKEL (reference sequence). CDR3 length: 13 amino acids. Trimming cost V 4 bases and J 5 bases, with 12 bases left between them. The CDR3 reads CASSLWTDNEQYF. CDR3 DNA: TGTGCCAGCAGCCTATGGACAGATAACGAGCAGTACTTC.

The V call is TRBV9, the J call TRBJ1-6; D unclear. CDR1 and CDR2 from the germline V gene are SGDLS and YYNGEE. The length of the CDR3 is 13 residues. The V and J ends lost 2 bases and 8 bases respectively, with 8 bases between them. CDR3 in DNA: TGTGCCAGCAGCGTGAGCGGGGATTCACCCCTCCACTTT. Its translation: CASSVSGDSPLHF.

This rearrangement joins TRBV6-2 or TRBV6-3 to TRBJ2-7; D is unresolved. V was clipped by 1 base and J by 5 bases, with 3 bases between them. This CDR3 is built from 11 residues. The germline V gene encodes CDR1 MNHEY and CDR2 SVGEGT. Here the CDR3 reads CASSYFNEQYF. Written as DNA, the CDR3 is TGTGCCAGCAGTTACTTCAACGAGCAGTACTTC.

This clonotype has a handful of counts. This rearrangement joins TRBV7-8 to TRBJ2-1; unclear D gene. Germline assignment: CDR1 SGHVS and CDR2 FQNEAQ. Trimming cost V 1 base and J 3 bases, with 16 bases left between them. The CDR3 has 17 amino acids. CDR3 bases: TGTGCCAGCAGCTTAGTTCAGTTTGAGAGGTACTACAATGAGCAGTTCTTC. The encoded protein is CASSLVQFERYYNEQFF.

The genes are TRBV5-1 and TRBJ2-1; TRBD2 matches at 7 bases. Unmatched junction bases numbered 1, after V lost 1 base and J lost 0 bases. This CDR3 region has 15 residues. CDR1 is SGHRS and CDR2 is YFSETQ in the germline V gene. Here the CDR3 reads CASSLTSVSYNEQFF. The CDR3 DNA follows: TGCGCCAGCAGCTTGACTAGCGTCTCCTACAATGAGCAGTTCTTC. The full variable domain, with the rest looked up from reference TRBV5-1 and TRBJ2-1, is KAGVTQTPRYLIKTRGQQVTLSCSPISGHRSVSWYQQTPGQGLQFLFEYFSETQRNKGNFPGRFSGRQFSNSRSEMNVSTLELGDSALYLCASSLTSVSYNEQFFGPGTRLTVL.

This clonotype appeared a few times. The chain combines TRBV10-3 with TRBJ2-5; 12 positions agree with TRBD2. The V gene end was trimmed by 4 bases and the J gene end by 4 bases; junction bases not matched to a gene: 7. This CDR3 comprises 16 residues. CDR1 is ENHRY, CDR2 SYGVKD, per germline. CDR3 bases: TGTGCCATCAGTGGAACAGCTAGCGGGAGGGGAGAGACCCAGTACTTC. It specifies CAISGTASGRGETQYF.

The CDR3 spells CASRVGSWRSPSGANVLTF. CDR3 in DNA: TGCGCCAGCAGGGTTGGGAGTTGGCGGTCCCCCTCTGGGGCCAACGTCCTGACTTTC. The chain carries TRBV5-1 and TRBJ2-6; the D gene is possibly TRBD2 (5 bases). Trimming pared 5 bases from V and 0 bases from J, leaving 21 bases between. The germline gives CDR1 SGHRS, CDR2 YFSETQ. The CDR3 spans 19 residues.

This clonotype was counted between two and nine times. The chain joins TRBV6-1 to TRBJ2-1, with D perhaps matching TRBD2 (6 bases). This CDR3 is built from 14 residues. Trimming pared 6 bases from V and 0 bases from J, leaving 9 bases between. Germline V CDR1 and CDR2: MNHNS, SASEGT. In DNA, the CDR3 is TGTGCCAGCAGGAGACTAGACTCCTACAATGAGCAGTTCTTC. Residues: CASRRLDSYNEQFF.

This clonotype was detected only a few times. The V and J genes are TRBV9 and TRBJ2-5, with 11 bases identical to TRBD1. V trimming: 2 bases; J trimming: 5 bases; junction bases outside the gene matches: 8. Per germline, CDR1 SGDLS and CDR2 YYNGEE. This CDR3 is built from 16 residues. In DNA form, the CDR3 reads TGTGCCAGCAGCGTCAGCGGACAGGGGGCAGGGGAGACCCAGTACTTC. This translates into CASSVSGQGAGETQYF.

The chain carries TRBV5-1 and TRBJ2-7; 16 positions match TRBD2. With 8 bases clipped from V and 7 bases from J, the junction kept 12 bases outside the gene matches. Per the germline V gene, CDR1 is SGHRS and CDR2 is YFSETQ. The CDR3 totals 16 residues. The CDR3 region has the DNA TGCGCCAGTGGACCCGGGACTAGCGGGAGGGCCAGAGAGCAGTACTTC. Its translation is CASGPGTSGRAREQYF.

There are a few counts of this clonotype. The chain employs TRBV24-1 and TRBJ2-1; a possible D gene is TRBD1 (5 bases). This CDR3 spans 15 amino acids. Germline V CDR1 and CDR2: KGHDR, SFDVKD. Trimming removed 1 base at V and 6 bases at J, with 12 bases between. DNA for the CDR3: TGTGCCACCAGTGATTTCGTCAGGGAAGGCAATGAGCAGTTCTTC. This codes for CATSDFVREGNEQFF.

The chain has TRBV4-2 and TRBJ2-1, with 8 bases that match TRBD2. This CDR3 contains 16 residues. CDR1 is LGHNA, CDR2 YNFKEQ, per germline. V lost 0 bases, J lost 4 bases, and 5 bases stayed unmatched. The CDR3 loop is CASSQDLTGGYNEQFF. CDR3 nucleotide sequence: TGTGCCAGCAGCCAAGATTTAACGGGAGGGTACAATGAGCAGTTCTTC.